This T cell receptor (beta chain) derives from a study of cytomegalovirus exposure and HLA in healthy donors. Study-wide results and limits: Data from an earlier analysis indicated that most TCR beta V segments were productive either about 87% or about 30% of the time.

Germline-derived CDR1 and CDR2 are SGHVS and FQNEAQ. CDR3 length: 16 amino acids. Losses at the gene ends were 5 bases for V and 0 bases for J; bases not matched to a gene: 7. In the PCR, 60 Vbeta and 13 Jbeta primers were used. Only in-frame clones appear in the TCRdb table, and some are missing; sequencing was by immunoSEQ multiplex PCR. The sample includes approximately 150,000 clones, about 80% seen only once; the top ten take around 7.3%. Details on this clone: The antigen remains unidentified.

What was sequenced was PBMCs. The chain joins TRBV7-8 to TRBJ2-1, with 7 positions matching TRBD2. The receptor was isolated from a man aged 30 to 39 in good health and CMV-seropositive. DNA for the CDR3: TGTGCCAGCAGCCCCGGGGGGACCGCCTCCTACAATGAGCAGTTCTTC. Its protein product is CASSPGGTASYNEQFF. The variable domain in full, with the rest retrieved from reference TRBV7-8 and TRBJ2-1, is GAGVSQSPRYKVAKRGQDVALRCDPISGHVSLFWYQQALGQGPEFLTYFQNEAQLDKSGLPSDRFFAERPEGSVSTLKIQRTQQEDSAVYLCASSPGGTASYNEQFFGPGTRLTVL.